Sequencing of this T cell receptor (beta chain) was carried out in a study of CD8+ T cells in alopecia areata (dated by TCRdb to 2017 to 2018). As for the study more broadly: Treated patients were enrolled in an open-label pilot trial of oral tofacitinib at 5 to 10 mg twice daily for moderate-to-severe alopecia areata. High-throughput TCRbeta sequencing was used to examine T cell clonal expansion in alopecia areata in both the C3H/HeJ mouse model and human patients. Disease severity in treated patients was measured with the SALT score, which quantifies the percentage of affected scalp surface area. Scalp clonality was compared across normal scalp (n=4), patchy alopecia areata scalp (n=8), and alopecia totalis/universalis scalp (n=8). In humans, TCRbeta sequencing was performed on scalp tissue and on sorted CD4+ and CD8+ peripheral blood T cells from healthy controls and from patients with patchy or totalis/universalis alopecia areata. The RNA source kit depended on sample type: the PAXgene miRNA kit for fixed scalp, the miRNeasy kit for PBMCs, and the RNeasy kit for mouse skin. immunoSEQ multiplex PCR using 35 Vbeta forward primers and 13 Jbeta reverse primers was used to amplify TCRbeta CDR3 regions. Biopsies were taken from tofacitinib-treated patients at baseline and at 4 and 24 weeks of treatment, and a later scalp biopsy was taken in several of the tofacitinib-treated patients. Patients received tofacitinib for 6 to 18 months and were then followed off drug for 6 months to check for delayed response and recurrence.

The sample's time point, from its label and the paper: about 4 weeks on oral tofacitinib. The label giving this sample's treatment or condition can be read as: oral pan-JAK inhibitor, 5-10 mg twice daily. Lesional scalp punch biopsies and peripheral blood were obtained from alopecia areata patients. PBMCs were separated by density centrifugation and stained for CD3, CD4 and CD8, after which CD4+ and CD8+ T cells were sorted on a FACSAria. Libraries came from the immunoSEQ multiplex PCR assay. RNA was extracted from all samples and reverse transcribed into cDNA, which served as template for TCR sequencing. First-strand cDNA was synthesized using SuperScript III with a 2:1 mix of oligo-dT and random hexamers. A synthetic immune receptor repertoire was used to gauge amplification bias, and whatever bias remained was removed computationally. The paper's data handling went like this. Raw reads were preprocessed for error removal, and CDR3 was defined according to IMGT conventions as running from the conserved cysteine to phenylalanine. Clonality was computed as 1 minus the Shannon entropy, with the entropy normalized by log2 of the number of productive unique TCRs. Scalp TCRbeta sequences were cross-referenced with sorted blood CD4 and CD8 repertoires so that the CD4 or CD8 identity of scalp clones could be inferred. Held by TCRdb, this immuneACCESS table contains in-frame sequences only and omits some clones. Under half of the omission traces to an unresolved V gene where checked; the cause of the rest is unknown. The DNA was the basis for D and trimming; V, J and clone size are from that table. Across this sample there are some 220,000 clones, with more than 45% seen only once. In total, the top ten clones hold 1.6% of the sample.

V gives up 1 base and J gives up 8 bases, and the segment between their germline ends measures 14 bases. The CDR3 starts with the cysteine, ends with the phenylalanine, and has 13 residues. Only CDR3 DNA remains: 39 bases, in frame from the first base. For CDR1 and CDR2, the germline V gene (reference sequence) lists GTSNPN and SVGIG. Comments on this clone: Its antigen is not yet known. Qualities for individual bases were not recorded, and no much larger clone is one base off.

Paper-wide results and their limitations: Scalp clonality and the number of expanded CD8+ clones among the top 100 scalp clones were significantly decreased by tofacitinib. Because the treated cohort was small and had just a single nonresponder, larger studies are needed to establish links between baseline CD8+ expansion and response. Compared with normal scalp, lesional scalp had higher clonality and more expanded CD8+ clones, particularly in alopecia totalis/universalis, a pattern that suggests antigenic drive. Unlike mouse skin, where gammadelta T cells dominate, normal human skin contains resident alphabeta T cells that get sequenced too, which complicates analysis of the scalp TCR repertoire. TCR sequences shared between patients were less clear than in mice, possibly partly because of HLA diversity in the patient population. During tofacitinib treatment, many expanded lesional clones remained in scalp and blood, and this persistence may partly explain relapse after treatment is stopped.

The receptor chain draws on TRBV30 and TRBJ1-2; TRBD1 is possibly the D segment (5 matching bases). The source material was CD4+ T cells sorted from blood, sampled at week 4, from a patient treated with tofacitinib. The clonotype was recovered from a human donor with alopecia areata. CDR3 region: CAWSATSKGGYTF. The bases read TGTGCCTGGAGTGCCACATCCAAGGGGGGCTACACCTTC. With the portions outside the CDR3 filled from the reference TRBV30 and TRBJ1-2 genes, the complete variable region becomes SQTIHQWPATLVQPVGSPLSLECTVEGTSNPNLYWYRQAAGRGLQLLFYSVGIGQISSEVPQNLSASRPQDRQFILSSKKLLLSDSGFYLCAWSATSKGGYTFGSGTRLTVV.